This T cell receptor (beta chain) was captured by sequencing in a study of blood T cell repertoires in COVID-19. For the study at large: T cells, B-cell-depleted T cells, or PBMCs supplied cDNA or gDNA.

Only in-frame clones appear in the TCRdb table, and some are missing; sequencing was by immunoSEQ multiplex PCR. The table shows fewer than 400,000 clones, with 85% to 90% occurring only once. The ends lost 0 bases at V and 7 bases at J; junction bases unmatched: 7. The CDR3 covers 16 residues. CDR1 is SGHDT, CDR2 YYEEEE, per germline. Participants spanned ages about 18 to 90 years and resided in 20 to 25 US areas. The study assigned cohorts using participant-reported clinical history. Cohort 3 donors were reported recovered after two negative PCRs, clearance, or symptom resolution. Sequencing used PBMCs or T cells enriched from blood (not recorded which). This TCR was recovered from a woman between 25 and 40 years old who had recovered from COVID-19. The chain links TRBV5-6 to TRBJ1-5; 10 bases are a match to TRBD1. The CDR3 is CASSLGAGQGTQPQHF. The CDR3 coding sequence is TGTGCCAGCAGCTTGGGCGCGGGACAGGGGACCCAGCCCCAGCATTTT.